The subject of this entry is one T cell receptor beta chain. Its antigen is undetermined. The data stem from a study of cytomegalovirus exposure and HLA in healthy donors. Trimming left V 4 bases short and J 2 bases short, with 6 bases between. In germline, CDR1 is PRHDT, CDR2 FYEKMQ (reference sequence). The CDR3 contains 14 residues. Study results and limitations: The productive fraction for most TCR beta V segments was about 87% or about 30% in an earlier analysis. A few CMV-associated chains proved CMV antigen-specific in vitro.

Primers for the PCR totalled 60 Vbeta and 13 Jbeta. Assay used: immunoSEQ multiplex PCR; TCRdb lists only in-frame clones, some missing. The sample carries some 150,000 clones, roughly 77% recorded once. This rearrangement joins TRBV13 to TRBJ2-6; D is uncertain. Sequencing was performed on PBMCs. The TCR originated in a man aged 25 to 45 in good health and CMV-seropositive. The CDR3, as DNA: TGTGCCAGCAGCTCCCCGGCTGGGGCCAACGTCCTGACTTTC. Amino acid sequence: CASSSPAGANVLTF.